Presented here are 22 T cell receptor beta chains from one specimen sequenced in a study of post-analysis software for immune sequencing data. Sequencing libraries made from TCR beta cDNA carried unique molecular identifiers. Via MiXCR, TCRdb re-called the PCR reads, giving one row per CDR3 protein. The sample includes a few hundred thousand distinct CDR3 sequences, roughly 45% of them seen just once. Their antigen targets remain unknown. Overall study results and limits: Five or six TRBV segments, TRBV5-6, TRBV5-1 and TRBV20-1 among them, were found more frequent in patients than controls.

Specimen: blood. The source of these receptors is a girl aged 5 to 17 with multiple sclerosis.

The rearrangement joins TRBV12-3 or TRBV12-4 to TRBJ1-5, with 8 nucleotides matching TRBD1. After removal of 6 bases from V and 3 bases from J, the junction contained 4 bases not matched to a gene. The CDR3 loop spans 14 amino acids. The CDR3 loop reads CASRDRASNQPQHF. The CDR3 DNA follows: TGTGCCAGCAGGGACAGGGCCTCCAATCAGCCCCAGCATTTT.

The sample holds one count of this clonotype. This chain links TRBV7-9 with TRBJ2-3; no definite D call. There are 16 residues in the CDR3. V lost 0 bases to trimming and J lost 5 bases, with 15 bases between them. Germline V CDR1 and CDR2: SEHNR, FQNEAQ (reference sequence). The CDR3 spells CASSLARHLGEDTQYF. In DNA form, the CDR3 reads TGTGCCAGCAGCTTAGCGAGACACCTAGGTGAAGATACGCAGTATTTT.

V usage is TRBV4-1 and J usage is TRBJ2-1; TRBD2 might be the D (6 bases). The CDR3 covers 15 residues. The V gene's germline CDR1 is MGHRA and CDR2 YSYEKL. Trimming removed 4 bases from V and 8 bases from J, with 18 bases in between. The CDR3 spells CASSRPGLPRHEQFF. CDR3 in DNA: TGCGCCAGCAGCCGTCCGGGACTCCCCCGACATGAGCAGTTCTTC.

This clonotype turned up a few times. This sequence joins TRBV5-1 and TRBJ2-1, with 8 bases that match TRBD2. Germline assignment: CDR1 SGHRS and CDR2 YFSETQ. V lost 0 bases and J lost 8; bases outside the gene matches: 7. There are 15 residues in the CDR3. The CDR3 spells CASSLGAGGSYEQFF. DNA of the CDR3: TGCGCCAGCAGCTTGGGGGCGGGAGGATCGTATGAGCAGTTCTTC.

DNA for the CDR3: TGTGCCAGCAGTCCGACAGGGGGCAGAAACATTCAGTACTTC. It encodes CASSPTGGRNIQYF. V usage is TRBV6-5 and J usage is TRBJ2-4, with 10 nucleotides matching TRBD1. The CDR3 spans 14 residues. The V segment lost 5 bases and the J segment 6 bases; nucleotides outside the gene matches: 4. Germline CDR1 and CDR2: MNHEY and SVGAGI.

Only a few counts were recorded for this clonotype. The V and J genes are TRBV7-3 and TRBJ1-1; tentatively, D is TRBD1 (5 bases). V dropped 1 base and J dropped 1 base, with 10 bases sitting between them. Per germline, CDR1 SGHTA and CDR2 FQGTGA. The CDR3 is made up of 15 amino acids. CDR3 in amino acids: CASSLIRQGNTEAFF. The CDR3 nucleotides read TGTGCCAGCAGCTTAATTCGTCAGGGGAACACTGAAGCTTTCTTT.

At least ten counts were recorded for this clonotype. V usage is TRBV6-5 and J usage is TRBJ2-7; 7 positions agree with TRBD1. CDR3 length: 14 amino acids. V dropped 7 bases and J dropped 1; count of bases not matched to a gene: 7. Germline CDR1 MNHEY, CDR2 SVGAGI. The CDR3: CASTEDRYSYEQYF. The DNA for the CDR3 is TGTGCCAGCACCGAGGACAGGTATTCCTACGAGCAGTACTTC.

The genes are TRBV14 and TRBJ2-5; 9 nucleotides line up with TRBD2. V shed 4 bases, J shed 4 bases, and the junction held 7 bases outside the gene matches. Germline lookup yields CDR1 SGHDN and CDR2 FVKESK. This CDR3 has 15 residues. The CDR3 sequence is CASSRGTSYRETQYF. In DNA form, the CDR3 reads TGTGCCAGCAGCCGCGGGACTAGCTATCGAGAGACCCAGTACTTC.

This sequence joins TRBV7-2 and TRBJ1-2; D unresolved. The CDR3 totals 13 residues. From germline, CDR1 is SGHTA and CDR2 FQGNSA. The V and J ends lost 5 bases and 6 bases respectively, with 13 bases between them. CDR3 region: CASSPMRGNGYTF. Here the CDR3 DNA reads TGTGCCAGCAGCCCAATGCGTGGGAATGGCTACACCTTC.

This clonotype was counted a few times. The junction does not match germline at one end; this may be a read error. V and J are TRBV4-3 and TRBJ2-1; 11 bases agree with TRBD2. This CDR3 is built from 17 residues. In germline, CDR1 is LGHNA, CDR2 YSLEER. As DNA, the CDR3 is TGCGCCAGCAGTCAAGATGGACTAGCGGGCAATAGGAATGAGCAGTTCTTC. Its translation: CASSQDGLAGNRNEQFF.

The rearrangement links TRBV6-4 to TRBJ2-3, with a weak D call TRBD2 (5 bases). The V gene's germline CDR1 is MRHNA and CDR2 SNTAGT. CDR3 length equals 14 residues. The germline V and J ends were trimmed by 4 bases and 4 bases, with 12 bases remaining between them. The chain's CDR3 is CASSARAGADTQYF. The CDR3 nucleotides are TGTGCCAGCAGTGCAAGGGCGGGTGCAGATACGCAGTATTTT.

The chain employs TRBV10-3 and TRBJ2-5; maybe TRBD2 (5 bases). V was pared by 3 bases and J by 2 bases, with 16 bases between. The CDR3 sequence is 16 residues long. Germline CDR1 reads ENHRY; CDR2 reads SYGVKD. The CDR3 DNA reads as TGTGCCATCAGTGATCCCTTTGTGGGAGAGCAAGAGACCCAGTACTTC. Amino acid sequence: CAISDPFVGEQETQYF.

This chain connects TRBV29-1 to TRBJ2-3; TRBD1 matches 9 bases. This CDR3 has 14 residues. Losses at the gene ends were 3 bases for V and 0 bases for J; bases not matched to a gene: 1. The germline V gene has CDR1 SQVTM and CDR2 ANQGSEA. CDR3: CSVETGGSTDTQYF. The CDR3 DNA reads as TGCAGCGTTGAGACAGGGGGGAGCACAGATACGCAGTATTTT.

V and J are TRBV29-1 and TRBJ2-5; 8 bases match TRBD1. The CDR3 consists of 12 residues. Germline values: CDR1 SQVTM, CDR2 ANQGSEA. Germline trimming cut 6 bases from V and 13 bases from J; bases unmatched to any gene: 13. The CDR3 DNA is TGCAGCGTCGGTGGGGACAGGAACGGGCTGTACTTC. Translation: CSVGGDRNGLYF.

This clonotype showed up just once. The rearrangement links TRBV12-3 or TRBV12-4 to TRBJ2-4; D is ambiguous. The J call is doubtful: the DNA matches TRBJ2-7 better. The CDR3 is made up of 14 amino acids. The CDR3 region is CASTRSGNDHEQYF. CDR3 nucleotides: TGTGCCAGCACTCGCTCTGGGAACGACCACGAGCAGTACTTC.

A few counts support this clonotype. This rearrangement joins TRBV10-2 to TRBJ2-7; 12 bases are a match to TRBD2. This CDR3 has 14 amino acids. Germline V gives CDR1 WSHSY, CDR2 SAAADI. The V gene end was trimmed by 5 bases and the J gene end by 3 bases; junction bases not matched to a gene: 2. CDR3 sequence (DNA): TGCGCCAGCAGTAGACTAGCGGGAGACTACGAGCAGTACTTC. Protein sequence: CASSRLAGDYEQYF.

The chain recombines TRBV7-2 with TRBJ2-5; 7 nucleotides align to TRBD1. CDR1 and CDR2 (germline): SGHTA, FQGNSA. The CDR3 spans 14 residues. The V segment lost 6 bases and the J segment 3 bases; nucleotides outside the gene matches: 7. This chain's CDR3 is CASRRGTVEETQYF. The CDR3 DNA reads TGTGCCAGCAGGCGTGGGACAGTCGAAGAGACCCAGTACTTC.

Only a few counts were recorded for this clonotype. The chain employs TRBV9 and TRBJ2-1; D gene uncertain. V was trimmed by 0 bases and J by 0 bases, leaving 4 bases between them. Germline CDR1 reads SGDLS; CDR2 reads YYNGEE. The CDR3 loop spans 14 amino acids. CDR3: CASSVELSYNEQFF. CDR3 nucleotides: TGTGCCAGCAGCGTAGAGCTCTCCTACAATGAGCAGTTCTTC.

This clonotype has just a few counts. The chain couples TRBV4-1 to TRBJ2-7, with 10 bases fitting TRBD2. Trimming cost V 4 bases and J 2 bases; bases outside gene matches: 5. CDR3 size: 15 residues. Germline CDR1 MGHRA, CDR2 YSYEKL. In nucleotides, the CDR3 is TGCGCCAGCAGCCCCTTAGCGGGAGGTACCTACGAGCAGTACTTC. It translates to CASSPLAGGTYEQYF.

J is TRBJ2-5 and V is TRBV24-1, with 7 bases identical to TRBD2. This CDR3 comprises 14 residues. Trimming at V came to 5 bases and at J to 5 bases, leaving 7 bases not matched to a gene. CDR1 is KGHDR, CDR2 SFDVKD, per germline. The CDR3: CATSAGRDYETQYF. CDR3 sequence (DNA): TGTGCCACCAGTGCTGGCCGGGACTACGAGACCCAGTACTTC.

The rearrangement uses TRBV12-3 or TRBV12-4 and TRBJ1-1; 7 nucleotides line up with TRBD1. The CDR3 runs to 15 residues. J lost 1 base, V lost 1 base, and 3 bases had no gene match. CDR3 amino acids: CASSLERDRNTEAFF. The CDR3 DNA is TGTGCCAGCAGTTTAGAACGGGACAGGAACACTGAAGCTTTCTTT.

The genes are TRBV29-1 and TRBJ2-7, with 10 bases fitting TRBD1. With V trimmed by 7 bases and J by 3 bases, 3 bases remained unmatched. Germline assignment: CDR1 SQVTM and CDR2 ANQGSEA. This CDR3 has 12 residues. In DNA form, the CDR3 reads TGCAGCGGAGGGGACAGGGGCTACGAGCAGTACTTC. Residues: CSGGDRGYEQYF.